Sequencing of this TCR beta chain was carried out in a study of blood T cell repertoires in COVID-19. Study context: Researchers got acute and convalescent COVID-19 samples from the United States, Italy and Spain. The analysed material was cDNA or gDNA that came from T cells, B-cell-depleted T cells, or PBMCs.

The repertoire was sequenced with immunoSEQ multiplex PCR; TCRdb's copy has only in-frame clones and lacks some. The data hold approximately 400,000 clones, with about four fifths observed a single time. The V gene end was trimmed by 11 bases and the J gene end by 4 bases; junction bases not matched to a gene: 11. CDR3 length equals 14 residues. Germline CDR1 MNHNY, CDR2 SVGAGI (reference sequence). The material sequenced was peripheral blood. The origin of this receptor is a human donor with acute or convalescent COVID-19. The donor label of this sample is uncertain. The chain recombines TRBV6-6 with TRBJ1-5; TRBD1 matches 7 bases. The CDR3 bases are TGTGCCTCAAGGAAGGGACAGAAGAATCAGCCCCAGCATTTT. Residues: CASRKGQKNQPQHF.